This passage covers 28 T cell receptor beta chains from one sample sequenced in a study of cytomegalovirus exposure and HLA in healthy donors. The PCR ran on 60 Vbeta and 13 Jbeta primers. The method was immunoSEQ multiplex PCR; TCRdb's version includes in-frame clones alone and lacks a portion of them. The sample shows about 120,000 clones, 77% of them seen only once. Sample: PBMCs. These receptors all stem from a human donor in good health.

This chain uses TRBV6-1 with TRBJ2-2; maybe TRBD2 (7 bases). This CDR3 comprises 15 residues. Germline CDR1 is MNHNS and CDR2 is SASEGT. The V end lost 3 bases, the J end lost 6 bases, and 14 bases lay between the germline ends. For the CDR3, the DNA is TGTGCCAGCAGTGATGGGGGGGCTAGGGCCGGGGAGCTGTTTTTT. It translates to CASSDGGARAGELFF.

The chain joins TRBV6-5 to TRBJ1-1; D may be TRBD1 (6 bases). Germline CDR1 reads MNHEY; CDR2 reads SVGAGI. CDR3 length: 13 amino acids. Trimming shortened V by 6 bases and J by 5 bases, and 13 bases separated the two germline ends. The CDR3 spells CASSNPQGTEAFF. The CDR3 DNA is TGTGCCAGCAGCAACCCACAGGGAACTGAAGCTTTCTTT.

This clone was observed a handful of times. This chain links TRBV4-1 with TRBJ1-2, with 9 nucleotides matching TRBD1. V lost 2 bases and J lost 4; bases outside the gene matches: 14. Germline V CDR1 and CDR2: MGHRA, YSYEKL. This CDR3 comprises 18 residues. CDR3 amino acids: CASSQWAGRDRDIYGYTF. CDR3 nucleotides: TGCGCCAGCAGCCAATGGGCAGGACGGGACAGGGATATCTATGGCTACACCTTC.

The chain carries TRBV6-6 and TRBJ1-4; D remains ambiguous. The CDR3 totals 12 residues. Germline CDR1 MNHNY, CDR2 SVGAGI (reference sequence). V was shortened by 0 bases and J by 8 bases, with 4 bases between the two germline ends. CDR3 region: CASSYSAEKLFF. In nucleotides, the CDR3 is TGTGCCAGCAGTTACTCAGCAGAAAAACTGTTTTTT.

This clone was seen only a few times. The chain couples TRBV6-5 to TRBJ2-1, with 16 bases identical to TRBD2. The ends lost 4 bases at V and 8 bases at J; junction bases unmatched: 5. CDR1 MNHEY and CDR2 SVGAGI come from the germline V gene. The CDR3 is 16 residues long. The CDR3 loop reads CASSSPGTSGRDEQFF. CDR3 DNA: TGTGCCAGCAGTTCCCCCGGGACTAGCGGGAGGGATGAGCAGTTCTTC.

This clone was observed a single time. The rearrangement joins TRBV5-6 to TRBJ2-3, with a possible D match to TRBD2 (5 bases). CDR1 SGHDT and CDR2 YYEEEE come from the germline V gene. V lost 3 bases and J 5 bases, leaving 13 bases between the germline ends. This CDR3 comprises 14 residues. CDR3 DNA sequence: TGTGCCAGCAGCTACTACGGGGAGATAGATACGCAGTATTTT. Its protein product is CASSYYGEIDTQYF.

This chain joins TRBV19 and TRBJ1-2, with D hard to call. Trimming took 6 bases from V and 1 from J, leaving 9 bases between them. The CDR3 has 13 residues. In germline, CDR1 is LNHDA, CDR2 SQIVND (reference sequence). The CDR3 DNA reads as TGTGCCAGTAGGACAACCCTTAACTATGGCTACACCTTC. Protein product: CASRTTLNYGYTF.

V is TRBV19 and J is TRBJ1-3, with a weak D call TRBD1 (5 bases). CDR1 and CDR2 (germline): LNHDA, SQIVND (reference sequence). Trimming stripped 9 bases from V and 6 bases from J, with 15 bases between. CDR3 length equals 13 residues. CDR3 in amino acids: CASTGPGVNTIYF. In DNA, the CDR3 is TGTGCCAGCACAGGCCCGGGAGTAAACACCATATATTTT.

This clone has just one count. The chain combines TRBV28 with TRBJ1-5; 7 bases line up with TRBD1. The CDR3 runs to 14 residues. Germline CDR1 is MDHEN and CDR2 is SYDVKM. V shed 10 bases, J shed 1 base, and the junction held 7 bases outside the gene matches. The CDR3 loop is CATVTGVSNQPQHF. CDR3 nucleotide sequence: TGTGCCACCGTAACAGGGGTGAGCAATCAGCCCCAGCATTTT.

The rearrangement uses TRBV7-9 and TRBJ2-1, with 7 bases identical to TRBD2. The germline gives CDR1 SEHNR, CDR2 FQNEAQ (reference sequence). The CDR3 is 17 residues long. The trim removed 3 bases at V and 6 bases at J, leaving 14 bases unmatched. The CDR3 nucleotides are TGTGCCAGCAGCTTCGATCTTGGGCTAGCGGCAATCAATGAGCAGTTCTTC. It is translated as CASSFDLGLAAINEQFF.

The V and J genes are TRBV19 and TRBJ2-7; 8 nucleotides align to TRBD2. This CDR3 has 16 residues. V dropped 5 bases and J dropped 6; count of bases not matched to a gene: 15. Germline V gene sequence: CDR1 LNHDA, CDR2 SQIVND (reference sequence). CDR3 loop: CASSSLTSGPLSEQYF. CDR3 nucleotide sequence: TGTGCCAGTAGTTCCTTAACTAGCGGACCACTCTCCGAGCAGTACTTC.

The chain employs TRBV4-1 and TRBJ2-5; D is perhaps TRBD1 (5 bases). CDR3 length: 17 residues. V lost 5 bases, J lost 5 bases, and 24 bases lay in between. The germline V gene encodes CDR1 MGHRA and CDR2 YSYEKL. This CDR3 reads CASSSPGAAGKGETQYF. The CDR3 DNA reads as TGCGCCAGCAGCTCGCCTGGGGCAGCTGGAAAGGGGGAGACCCAGTACTTC.

This sequence joins TRBV5-1 and TRBJ2-1, with 14 positions matching TRBD2. CDR3 length: 14 residues. Germline-derived CDR1 and CDR2 are SGHRS and YFSETQ. After removal of 4 bases from V and 9 bases from J, the junction contained 3 bases not matched to a gene. The CDR3 DNA follows: TGCGCCAGCAGCCCCGGACTAGCGGGGGGTGAGCAGTTCTTC. It encodes CASSPGLAGGEQFF.

V and J are TRBV6-5 and TRBJ2-7; 8 bases fit TRBD1. V shed 5 bases, J shed 6 bases, and the junction held 9 bases outside the gene matches. Looked up from germline, CDR1 is MNHEY and CDR2 is SVGAGI. CDR3 size: 14 residues. CDR3 in amino acids: CASSDRGGSGEQYF. The DNA for the CDR3 is TGTGCCAGCAGTGACAGGGGTGGGAGCGGCGAGCAGTACTTC.

This clone was observed a handful of times. The chain is built from TRBV5-4 and TRBJ2-7, with 7 bases identical to TRBD1. The CDR3 extends over 15 amino acids. Losses at the gene ends were 4 bases for V and 2 bases for J; bases not matched to a gene: 9. Germline CDR1 reads SGHNT; CDR2 reads YYREEE (reference sequence). The CDR3 spells CASSTDRVVPYEQYF. DNA of the CDR3: TGTGCCAGCAGCACTGACAGGGTGGTTCCCTACGAGCAGTACTTC. Drawing the rest from reference TRBV5-4 and TRBJ2-7, the complete variable domain is ETGVTQSPTHLIKTRGQQVTLRCSSQSGHNTVSWYQQALGQGPQFIFQYYREEENGRGNFPPRFSGLQFPNYSSELNVNALELDDSALYLCASSTDRVVPYEQYFGPGTRLTVT.

The genes are TRBV9 and TRBJ1-1, with TRBD1 matching over 9 bases. J was trimmed by 1 base and V by 0 bases; bases with no gene match: 4. CDR3 length equals 16 residues. Germline values: CDR1 SGDLS, CDR2 YYNGEE. CDR3 DNA: TGTGCCAGCAGCGTAGCTCGGGACAGGGCGAACACTGAAGCTTTCTTT. This sequence encodes CASSVARDRANTEAFF. The full variable domain, in which reference TRBV9 and TRBJ1-1 provide the parts outside the CDR3, is DSGVTQTPKHLITATGQRVTLRCSPRSGDLSVYWYQQSLDQGLQFLIQYYNGEERAKGNILERFSAQQFPDLHSELNLSSLELGDSALYFCASSVARDRANTEAFFGQGTRLTVV.

The V call is TRBV7-7, the J call TRBJ2-2, with D perhaps TRBD1 (5 bases). Germline CDR1 reads SSHAT; CDR2 reads FNYEAQ (reference sequence). V was cut by 5 bases and J by 4 bases, with 11 bases left in between. This CDR3 spans 14 amino acids. The CDR3: CASSQQGFTGELFF. In DNA, the CDR3 is TGTGCCAGCAGCCAGCAGGGTTTCACCGGGGAGCTGTTTTTT.

This chain joins TRBV11-2 and TRBJ2-3, with a tentative D call TRBD2 (6 bases). The V and J ends lost 3 bases and 2 bases respectively, with 12 bases between them. Germline-derived CDR1 and CDR2 are SGHAT and FQNNGV. This CDR3 is 15 amino acids long. The CDR3 loop reads CASSLGGGTTDTQYF. CDR3 coding DNA: TGTGCCAGCAGCTTGGGTGGCGGGACCACAGATACGCAGTATTTT.

The rearrangement joins TRBV9 to TRBJ1-5, with a tentative D call TRBD1 (5 bases). Germline CDR1 and CDR2: SGDLS and YYNGEE. The CDR3 extends over 17 amino acids. V lost 0 bases, J lost 3 bases, and 16 bases lay in between. CDR3: CASSVGGGTTINQPQHF. In DNA form, the CDR3 reads TGTGCCAGCAGCGTAGGTGGAGGGACCACTATCAATCAGCCCCAGCATTTT.

The chain employs TRBV28 and TRBJ2-3; D is unresolved. The CDR3 covers 14 residues. CDR1 and CDR2 from the germline V gene are MDHEN and SYDVKM. V lost 8 bases, J lost 3 bases, and 15 bases lay in between. This CDR3 reads CASGLGSWTDTQYF. CDR3 coding DNA: TGTGCCAGCGGATTGGGCAGTTGGACAGATACGCAGTATTTT. Supplemented by reference TRBV28 and TRBJ2-3, the full variable domain reads DVKVTQSSRYLVKRTGEKVFLECVQDMDHENMFWYRQDPGLGLRLIYFSYDVKMKEKGDIPEGYSVSREKKERFSLILESASTNQTSMYLCASGLGSWTDTQYFGPGTRLTVL.

This clone was observed a few times. This chain uses TRBV4-1 with TRBJ2-1; 10 positions match TRBD2. V lost 4 bases and J lost 7; bases outside the gene matches: 10. Germline assignment: CDR1 MGHRA and CDR2 YSYEKL. This CDR3 is built from 16 residues. Here the CDR3 reads CASSLLLASGSNEQFF. In DNA form, the CDR3 reads TGCGCCAGCAGCCTCCTTTTGGCTAGCGGGAGTAATGAGCAGTTCTTC.

The chain recombines TRBV10-3 with TRBJ2-3; maybe TRBD2 (5 bases). The CDR3 loop spans 13 amino acids. The germline V gene encodes CDR1 ENHRY and CDR2 SYGVKD. Deletions cut 8 bases from V and 0 bases from J, with 9 bases between. The CDR3 is CAIDGGSTDTQYF. The CDR3 nucleotides are TGTGCCATCGATGGCGGGAGCACAGATACGCAGTATTTT.

The rearrangement links TRBV5-1 to TRBJ2-3, with 11 bases lining up with TRBD1. Germline assignment: CDR1 SGHRS and CDR2 YFSETQ. The length of the CDR3 is 16 residues. The V gene end was trimmed by 4 bases and the J gene end by 1 base; junction bases not matched to a gene: 5. CDR3 coding DNA: TGCGCCAGCAGCATGGGACAGGGGGGTGGCACAGATACGCAGTATTTT. Its translation is CASSMGQGGGTDTQYF.

The V call is TRBV6-5, the J call TRBJ2-1; 10 nucleotides align to TRBD2. V lost 4 bases to trimming and J lost 3 bases; unmatched junction nucleotides: 6. The length of the CDR3 is 16 residues. The germline gives CDR1 MNHEY, CDR2 SVGAGI. The CDR3 here is CASSSRLAGFYNEQFF. CDR3 sequence (DNA): TGTGCCAGCAGTTCTCGACTAGCGGGCTTCTACAATGAGCAGTTCTTC.

This clone has only a few counts. The CDR3: CATSRDPAAYEQYF. The CDR3 DNA reads as TGTGCCACCAGCAGAGATCCAGCGGCTTACGAGCAGTACTTC. The genes are TRBV15 and TRBJ2-7; possible D gene TRBD2, 5 bases. This CDR3 has 14 residues. Germline V lookup: CDR1 LNHNV, CDR2 YYDKDF (reference sequence). V was pared by 0 bases and J by 4 bases, with 10 bases between.

The CDR3 region has the DNA TGTGCCAGCATTAAGGGCCTTTACTCCCGGGACTACAATGAGCAGTTCTTC. Translating gives CASIKGLYSRDYNEQFF. This chain connects TRBV28 to TRBJ2-1; tentative D call: TRBD2 (5 bases). V shed 7 bases and J shed 3 bases, with 22 bases lying between them. The germline V gene encodes CDR1 MDHEN and CDR2 SYDVKM. This CDR3 comprises 17 residues. The full variable domain, in which reference TRBV28 and TRBJ2-1 provide the parts outside the CDR3, is DVKVTQSSRYLVKRTGEKVFLECVQDMDHENMFWYRQDPGLGLRLIYFSYDVKMKEKGDIPEGYSVSREKKERFSLILESASTNQTSMYLCASIKGLYSRDYNEQFFGPGTRLTVL.

The gene calls are TRBV28 and TRBJ1-1; 8 bases are shared with TRBD1. The trim removed 4 bases at V and 1 base at J, leaving 5 bases unmatched. Germline loops: CDR1 MDHEN, CDR2 SYDVKM. This CDR3 has 15 residues. CDR3 sequence reads: CASSYDRGPNTEAFF. CDR3 bases: TGTGCCAGCAGTTATGACAGGGGCCCGAACACTGAAGCTTTCTTT.

This clone was recorded once. The V and J genes are TRBV20-1 and TRBJ1-2; 8 nucleotides agree with TRBD1. Germline V CDR1 and CDR2: DFQATT, SNEGSKA (reference sequence). Germline trimming cut 5 bases from V and 14 bases from J; bases unmatched to any gene: 10. The CDR3 runs to 11 residues. DNA of the CDR3: TGCAGTGCTGTCGACAGGGGTCGAAAAACCTTC. It encodes CSAVDRGRKTF.